This TCR beta chain is drawn from a study of blood T cells in healthy people across ages. As for the study in general: Capture by template switching was about one barcoded beta molecule per two T cells. Broader study findings: It was held that the diversity estimates obtained from one million T cells were underestimates.

A second PCR, run for roughly 7 to 11 cycles, used a sample-barcoded 5' primer plus a J-beta primer mix. In TCRdb, the 5' RACE reads were re-called with MiXCR into one record per CDR3 protein. The profile covers hundreds of thousands of distinct CDR3 sequences, with around two fifths appearing a single time and around 30% taken by the ten largest. Each donor gave around 9.3 milliliters of peripheral blood. Isolation recovered at least 7 million PBMCs from every sample. Concerning this clonotype: Its antigen is still unknown.

Sequencing was carried out using blood. The sequence was obtained from a man older than 75 in good health.

For the CDR3, the DNA is TGCAGTGCTCAAAGCGGGAGTGGGAACGGGGAGCTGTTTTTT. Translation gives CSAQSGSGNGELFF. This chain joins TRBV20-1 and TRBJ2-2; 8 bases align to TRBD2. Germline V lookup: CDR1 DFQATT, CDR2 SNEGSKA (reference sequence). With 5 bases clipped from V and 7 bases from J, the junction kept 9 bases outside the gene matches. This CDR3 has 14 residues.